This T cell receptor beta chain is from a study of blood T cell repertoires in COVID-19. Study-wide context: There were acute and convalescent COVID-19 samples, and they came from the United States, Italy and Spain.

The germline CDR1 and CDR2 sequences are LNHNV and YYDKDF (reference sequence). The ends lost 0 bases at V and 5 bases at J; junction bases unmatched: 7. The CDR3 is 16 amino acids. As processed by the authors: Counts of nucleated cells, estimated from reference gene primer amplification, were obtained. Libraries were prepared by immunoSEQ multiplex PCR; TCRdb keeps only in-frame clonotypes and omits some of them. That table furnishes V, J and clone size, whereas the DNA furnished D and trimming. The repertoire has 55,000 to 75,000 clones, under 90% of them found once; the top ten carry roughly 18%. The sequencing sample was made of peripheral blood. The rearrangement links TRBV15 to TRBJ2-7; 10 nucleotides align to TRBD2. The clonotype comes from an older man who had recovered from COVID-19. The CDR3, as DNA: TGTGCCACCAGCAGAGATAGGGTCCTAGCGGGAGACGAGCAGTACTTC. It encodes CATSRDRVLAGDEQYF.